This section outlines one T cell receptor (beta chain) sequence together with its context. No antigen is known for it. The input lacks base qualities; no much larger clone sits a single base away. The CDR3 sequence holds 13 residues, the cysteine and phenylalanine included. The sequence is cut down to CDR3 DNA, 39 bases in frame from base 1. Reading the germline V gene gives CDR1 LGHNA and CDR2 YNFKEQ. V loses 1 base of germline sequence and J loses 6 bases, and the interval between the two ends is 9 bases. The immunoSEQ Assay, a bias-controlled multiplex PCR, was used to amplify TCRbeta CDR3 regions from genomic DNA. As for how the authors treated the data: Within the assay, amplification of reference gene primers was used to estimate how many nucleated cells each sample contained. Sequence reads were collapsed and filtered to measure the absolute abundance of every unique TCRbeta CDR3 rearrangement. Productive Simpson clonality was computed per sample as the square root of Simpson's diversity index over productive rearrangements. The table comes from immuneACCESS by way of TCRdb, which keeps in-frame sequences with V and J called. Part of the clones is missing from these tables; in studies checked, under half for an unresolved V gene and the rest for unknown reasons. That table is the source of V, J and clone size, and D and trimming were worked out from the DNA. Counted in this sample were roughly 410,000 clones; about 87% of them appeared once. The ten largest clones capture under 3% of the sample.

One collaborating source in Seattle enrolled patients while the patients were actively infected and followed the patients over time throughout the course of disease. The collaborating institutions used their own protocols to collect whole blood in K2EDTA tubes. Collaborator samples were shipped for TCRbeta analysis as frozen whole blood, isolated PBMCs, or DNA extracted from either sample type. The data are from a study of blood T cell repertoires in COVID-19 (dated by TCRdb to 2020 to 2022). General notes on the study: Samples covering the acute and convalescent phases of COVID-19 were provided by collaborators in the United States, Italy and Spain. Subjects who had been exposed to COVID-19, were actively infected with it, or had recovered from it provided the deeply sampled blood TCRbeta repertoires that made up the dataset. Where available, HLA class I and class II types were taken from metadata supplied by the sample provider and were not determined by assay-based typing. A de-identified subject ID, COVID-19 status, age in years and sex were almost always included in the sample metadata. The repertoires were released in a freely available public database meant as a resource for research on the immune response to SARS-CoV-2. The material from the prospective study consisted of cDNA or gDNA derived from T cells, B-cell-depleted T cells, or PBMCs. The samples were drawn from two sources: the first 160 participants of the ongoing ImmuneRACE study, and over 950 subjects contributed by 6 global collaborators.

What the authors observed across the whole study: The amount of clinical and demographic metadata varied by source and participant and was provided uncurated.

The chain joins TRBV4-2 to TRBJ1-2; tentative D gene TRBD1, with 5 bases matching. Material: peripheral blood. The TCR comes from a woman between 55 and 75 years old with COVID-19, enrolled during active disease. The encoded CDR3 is CASSQVTVHGYTF. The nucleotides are TGTGCCAGCAGCCAAGTGACAGTTCATGGCTACACCTTC.